What follows are 23 T cell receptor beta chains derived from one specimen sequenced in a study of shared clonotypes between healthy human individuals. Profiling relied on immunoSEQ multiplex PCR, and the TCRdb table lists in-frame clones only, not all of them. Here the sample spans about 2.3 million clones, about nine tenths being singletons. The sequencing input was naive CD4+ T cells from PBMCs. Indicated subset: CD45RA+ positively selected. Receptors were obtained from a man younger than 35 in good health. Some clones in this sample may be carry-over from other donors' samples.

In nucleotides, the CDR3 is TGTGCCAGTAGTATAGGTCCAGGGAGCTATGGCTACACCTTC. Its protein is CASSIGPGSYGYTF. The V and J genes are TRBV19 and TRBJ1-2; a possible D gene is TRBD1 (5 bases). Trimming shortened V by 1 base and J by 4 bases, and 10 bases separated the two germline ends. Germline V gene sequence: CDR1 LNHDA, CDR2 SQIVND (reference sequence). The length of the CDR3 is 14 residues.

The rearrangement uses TRBV7-9 and TRBJ1-4; D may be TRBD1 (6 bases). The CDR3 is 17 amino acids. Germline V lookup: CDR1 SEHNR, CDR2 FQNEAQ (reference sequence). The V gene lost 3 bases and the J gene lost 8 bases, with 22 bases spanning the gap. The CDR3 region has the DNA TGTGCCAGCAGCTTGGTTAGATGGGGGGCGAAGGGAGAAAAACTGTTTTTT. Encoded protein: CASSLVRWGAKGEKLFF.

As to this clone: Because it lacks the conserved phenylalanine or tryptophan at the end, this CDR3 is likely a read error. The rearrangement links TRBV7-2 to TRBJ2-7; TRBD1 matches at 8 bases. V shed 4 bases and J 7 bases; nucleotides not matched to a gene: 6. The CDR3 totals 13 residues. CDR1 and CDR2 from the germline V gene are SGHTA and FQGNSA. The CDR3 spells CASSSDRVGEQYL. CDR3 in DNA: TGTGCCAGCAGCTCGGACAGGGTTGGGGAGCAGTACCTC.

The chain employs TRBV5-5 and TRBJ1-1, with TRBD1 as a possible D gene (6 bases). From germline, CDR1 is SGHKS and CDR2 YYEKEE (reference sequence). This CDR3 spans 14 amino acids. Trimming pared 0 bases from V and 5 bases from J, leaving 11 bases between. The CDR3 DNA is TGTGCCAGCAGCTTGGGACCTCAGGGGACTGAAGCTTTCTTT. Protein: CASSLGPQGTEAFF.

The table lists this clone with a count of one. The rearrangement links TRBV6-5 to TRBJ2-7; 8 bases map to TRBD1. Germline-derived CDR1 and CDR2 are MNHEY and SVGAGI. The CDR3 extends over 16 amino acids. V lost 0 bases and J lost 4; bases outside the gene matches: 8. The CDR3 is CASSYSKAGGSYEQYF. In DNA form, the CDR3 reads TGTGCCAGCAGTTACTCGAAAGCAGGGGGCTCGTACGAGCAGTACTTC.

J is TRBJ2-2 and V is TRBV6-4; no reliable D call. V was clipped by 5 bases and J by 3 bases, with 10 bases between them. Germline V lookup: CDR1 MRHNA, CDR2 SNTAGT. The CDR3 has 14 amino acids. The CDR3: CASSPHYYTGELFF. As DNA, the CDR3 is TGTGCCAGCAGTCCTCACTATTACACCGGGGAGCTGTTTTTT.

The genes are TRBV28 and TRBJ2-7; D is perhaps TRBD1 (6 bases). V lost 5 bases and J lost 3, with 14 bases in between. The germline V gene has CDR1 MDHEN and CDR2 SYDVKM. The CDR3 is 14 amino acids. CDR3 sequence reads: CASSRTTGFYEQYF. CDR3 sequence (DNA): TGTGCCAGCAGTAGAACCACAGGGTTCTACGAGCAGTACTTC.

The gene calls are TRBV19 and TRBJ2-2; 7 nucleotides agree with TRBD1. The CDR3 length is 15 residues. Germline V CDR1 and CDR2: LNHDA, SQIVND (reference sequence). With V trimmed by 5 bases and J by 2 bases, 5 bases remained unmatched. The DNA of the CDR3 is TGTGCCAGTAGTCTTAGGGACAGAAACACCGGGGAGCTGTTTTTT. Amino acids: CASSLRDRNTGELFF.

The chain is built from TRBV5-1 and TRBJ1-2; weak D call: TRBD1 (6 bases). CDR1 SGHRS and CDR2 YFSETQ come from the germline V gene. Trimming left V 1 base short and J 1 base short, with 20 bases between. This CDR3 contains 18 residues. The CDR3 is CASSLSVLGDTDNYGYTF. Written as DNA, the CDR3 is TGCGCCAGCAGCTTGTCCGTTTTGGGGGACACCGATAACTATGGCTACACCTTC. Looking up the rest from reference TRBV5-1 and TRBJ1-2 gives the full variable domain: KAGVTQTPRYLIKTRGQQVTLSCSPISGHRSVSWYQQTPGQGLQFLFEYFSETQRNKGNFPGRFSGRQFSNSRSEMNVSTLELGDSALYLCASSLSVLGDTDNYGYTFGSGTRLTVV.

This clone was picked up one time. This chain joins TRBV11-2 and TRBJ2-7; D may be TRBD2 (5 bases). V was clipped by 5 bases and J by 2 bases, with 16 bases between them. CDR3 length: 15 residues. Germline CDR1 is SGHAT and CDR2 is FQNNGV. CDR3: CASSQLRVNAYEQYF. Here the CDR3 DNA reads TGTGCCAGCAGCCAATTGAGGGTAAACGCCTACGAGCAGTACTTC. Combining the CDR3 with reference TRBV11-2 and TRBJ2-7 gives the whole variable domain EAGVAQSPRYKIIEKRQSVAFWCNPISGHATLYWYQQILGQGPKLLIQFQNNGVVDDSQLPKDRFSAERLKGVDSTLKIQPAKLEDSAVYLCASSQLRVNAYEQYFGPGTRLTVT.

The J gene is TRBJ1-1, the V gene TRBV5-1; 8 bases agree with TRBD1. V lost 3 bases, J lost 1 base, and 5 bases stayed unmatched. Germline CDR1 is SGHRS and CDR2 is YFSETQ. The CDR3 covers 15 residues. CDR3 sequence reads: CASSSDRGGNTEAFF. CDR3 in DNA: TGCGCCAGCAGCTCTGACAGGGGAGGGAACACTGAAGCTTTCTTT.

J is TRBJ2-7 and V is TRBV5-4, with TRBD2 matching over 12 bases. J gave up 7 bases and V 4 bases, and 9 bases lay outside the gene matches. The CDR3 is 15 amino acids. Germline-derived CDR1 and CDR2 are SGHNT and YYREEE (reference sequence). This CDR3 is CASSGRLAGAGEQYF. The CDR3 DNA follows: TGTGCCAGCAGCGGCCGACTAGCGGGAGCGGGGGAGCAGTACTTC.

The gene calls are TRBV11-2 and TRBJ1-1, with no clear D. The CDR3 has 13 residues. V was cut by 2 bases and J by 1 base, with 5 bases left in between. Germline assignment: CDR1 SGHAT and CDR2 FQNNGV. CDR3 bases: TGTGCCAGCAGCTTATTTTGGAACACTGAAGCTTTCTTT. The encoded protein is CASSLFWNTEAFF.

The CDR3 reads CASSTSGTSPYEQYF. The CDR3 nucleotides read TGTGCCAGCAGCACCTCCGGGACATCGCCGTACGAGCAGTACTTC. The chain joins TRBV7-2 to TRBJ2-7; TRBD1 is a possible D gene (6 bases). The germline gives CDR1 SGHTA, CDR2 FQGNSA. CDR3 length equals 15 residues. The V and J ends lost 5 bases and 4 bases respectively, with 18 bases between them.

The gene calls are TRBV19 and TRBJ1-1; D is unresolved. This CDR3 is 14 amino acids long. Trimming cost V 6 bases and J 0 bases, with 11 bases left between them. Per the germline V gene, CDR1 is LNHDA and CDR2 is SQIVND (reference sequence). CDR3 DNA: TGTGCCAGTAGCTTTACAACTATGAACACTGAAGCTTTCTTT. It specifies CASSFTTMNTEAFF.

The chain combines TRBV4-1 with TRBJ1-2; D may be TRBD1 (5 bases). The CDR3 covers 15 residues. The germline V and J ends were trimmed by 0 bases and 10 bases, with 18 bases remaining between them. Germline CDR1 reads MGHRA; CDR2 reads YSYEKL. The DNA of the CDR3 is TGCGCCAGCAGCCAAGATAGCGTGGGACGAGATTTCTACACCTTC. It specifies CASSQDSVGRDFYTF.

The chain carries TRBV5-1 and TRBJ2-5; tentatively, D is TRBD2 (5 bases). Germline CDR1 and CDR2: SGHRS and YFSETQ. Trimming stripped 6 bases from V and 5 bases from J, with 14 bases between. The length of the CDR3 is 13 residues. CDR3 sequence (DNA): TGCGCCAGCACCCCTAGCTCCCCGGAGACCCAGTACTTC. Its translation: CASTPSSPETQYF.

On this clone: Within the sample, other DNA sequences also encode this same CDR3. The genes are TRBV27 and TRBJ2-7, with 8 bases identical to TRBD1. V lost 4 bases, J lost 1 base, and 6 bases stayed unmatched. CDR1 MNHEY and CDR2 SMNVEV come from the germline V gene (reference sequence). The CDR3 covers 15 residues. CDR3 in amino acids: CASSSRQGASYEQYF. In DNA, the CDR3 is TGTGCCAGCAGTTCCCGTCAGGGGGCGTCCTACGAGCAGTACTTC.

The chain recombines TRBV5-5 with TRBJ2-2, with 12 bases aligning to TRBD2. The germline V gene has CDR1 SGHKS and CDR2 YYEKEE (reference sequence). The trim removed 0 bases at V and 3 bases at J, leaving 9 bases unmatched. CDR3 length equals 19 residues. The CDR3: CASSLASGRARLYTGELFF. The CDR3 DNA follows: TGTGCCAGCAGCTTGGCTAGCGGGAGGGCCCGTCTTTACACCGGGGAGCTGTTTTTT. Variable domain in full (rest from reference TRBV5-5 and TRBJ2-2): DAGVTQSPTHLIKTRGQQVTLRCSPISGHKSVSWYQQVLGQGPQFIFQYYEKEERGRGNFPDRFSARQFPNYSSELNVNALLLGDSALYLCASSLASGRARLYTGELFFGEGSRLTVL.

On this clone itself: This sample includes further DNA sequences coding for the same CDR3. V gene TRBV19 combines with J gene TRBJ2-6; D remains ambiguous. CDR1 is LNHDA, CDR2 SQIVND, per germline (reference sequence). The CDR3 extends over 14 amino acids. V lost 3 bases and J lost 0, with 3 bases in between. The CDR3, as DNA: TGTGCCAGTAGTATCAGCTCTGGGGCCAACGTCCTGACTTTC. It translates to CASSISSGANVLTF.

In nucleotides, the CDR3 is TGTGCCAGCAGCTTTGCCCCCCCGGGACAGGGAGGGACTAATGAAAAACTGTTTTTT. It specifies CASSFAPPGQGGTNEKLFF. This chain links TRBV7-6 with TRBJ1-4; 9 bases fit TRBD1. The germline V gene encodes CDR1 SGHVS and CDR2 FNYEAQ. This CDR3 is 19 amino acids long. The ends lost 3 bases at V and 2 bases at J; junction bases unmatched: 13.

This sequence joins TRBV5-4 and TRBJ2-3; D call uncertain. CDR3 length: 13 amino acids. CDR1 and CDR2 (germline): SGHNT, YYREEE (reference sequence). The V end lost 4 bases, the J end lost 2 bases, and 8 bases lay between the germline ends. The CDR3 sequence is CASSPLTTDTQYF. The CDR3 nucleotides read TGTGCCAGCAGCCCTCTGACCACAGATACGCAGTATTTT. Complete variable domain (other parts from reference TRBV5-4 and TRBJ2-3): ETGVTQSPTHLIKTRGQQVTLRCSSQSGHNTVSWYQQALGQGPQFIFQYYREEENGRGNFPPRFSGLQFPNYSSELNVNALELDDSALYLCASSPLTTDTQYFGPGTRLTVL.

The rearrangement joins TRBV5-1 to TRBJ2-7, with TRBD2 as a possible D gene (6 bases). Germline-derived CDR1 and CDR2 are SGHRS and YFSETQ. The length of the CDR3 is 13 residues. Trimming stripped 4 bases from V and 4 bases from J, with 12 bases between. CDR3 residues: CASSKNSGYEQYF. CDR3 DNA sequence: TGCGCCAGCAGCAAGAATAGCGGTTACGAGCAGTACTTC. Full variable domain (remainder filled in from reference TRBV5-1 and TRBJ2-7): KAGVTQTPRYLIKTRGQQVTLSCSPISGHRSVSWYQQTPGQGLQFLFEYFSETQRNKGNFPGRFSGRQFSNSRSEMNVSTLELGDSALYLCASSKNSGYEQYFGPGTRLTVT.